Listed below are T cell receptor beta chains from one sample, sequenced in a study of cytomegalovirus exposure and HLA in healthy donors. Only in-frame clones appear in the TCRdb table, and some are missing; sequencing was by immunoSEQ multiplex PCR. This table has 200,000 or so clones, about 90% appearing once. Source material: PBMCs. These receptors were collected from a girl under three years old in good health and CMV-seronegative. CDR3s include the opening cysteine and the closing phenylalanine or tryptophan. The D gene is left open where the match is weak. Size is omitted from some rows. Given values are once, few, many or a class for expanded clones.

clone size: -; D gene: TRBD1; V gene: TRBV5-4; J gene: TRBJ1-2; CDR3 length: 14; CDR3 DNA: TGTGCCAGCAGCACACGGACAGGTCCTTATGGCTACACCTTC; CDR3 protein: CASSTRTGPYGYTF
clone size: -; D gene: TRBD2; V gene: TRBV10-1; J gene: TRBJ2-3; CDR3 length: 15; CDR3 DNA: TGCGCCAGCAGCCCCAGCGGGGGGGCCGCCCATACGCAGTATTTT; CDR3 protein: CASSPSGGAAHTQYF
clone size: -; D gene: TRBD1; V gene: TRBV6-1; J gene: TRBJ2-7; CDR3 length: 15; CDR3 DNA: TGTGCCAGCCTGAACTACCTACAGGGGCGTTACGAGCAGTACTTC; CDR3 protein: CASLNYLQGRYEQYF
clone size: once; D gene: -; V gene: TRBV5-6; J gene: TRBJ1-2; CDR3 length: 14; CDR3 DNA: TGTGCCAGCAGCTTCAACAGGGACCGCTATGGCTACACCTTC; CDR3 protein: CASSFNRDRYGYTF
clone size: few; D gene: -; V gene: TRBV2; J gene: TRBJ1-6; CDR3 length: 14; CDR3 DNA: TGTGCCAGCAGTACAGGGAGCGGGAAGCCACCCCTCCACTTT; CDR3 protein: CASSTGSGKPPLHF
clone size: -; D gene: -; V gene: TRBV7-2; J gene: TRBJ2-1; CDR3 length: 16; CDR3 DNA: TGTGCCAGCAGCCGCGGCGACCTGAGCTCCTACAATGAGCAGTTCTTC; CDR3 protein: CASSRGDLSSYNEQFF
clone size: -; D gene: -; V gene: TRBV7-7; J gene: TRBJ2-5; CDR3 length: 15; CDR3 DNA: TGTGCTAGCAGCTTAGCTCCCACTAGCTTGGAGACCCAGTACTTC; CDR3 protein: CASSLAPTSLETQYF
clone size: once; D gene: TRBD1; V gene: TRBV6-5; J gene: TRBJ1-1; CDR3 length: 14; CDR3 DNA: TGTGCCAGCGGCAAGGGACAGGAGAACACTGAAGCTTTCTTT; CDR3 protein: CASGKGQENTEAFF
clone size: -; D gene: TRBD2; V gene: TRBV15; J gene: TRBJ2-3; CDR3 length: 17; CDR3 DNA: TGTGCCACCAGCAGCCGGATGAGCGGGGGCTTGGGGGATACGCAGTATTTT; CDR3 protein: CATSSRMSGGLGDTQYF
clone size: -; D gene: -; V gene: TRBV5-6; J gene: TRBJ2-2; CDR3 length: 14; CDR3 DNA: TGTGCCAGCAGCTACGGCGGGCACACCGGGGAGCTGTTTTTT; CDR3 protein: CASSYGGHTGELFF
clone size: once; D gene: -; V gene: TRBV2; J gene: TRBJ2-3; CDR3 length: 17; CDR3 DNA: TGTGCCAGCAGTGAAGCAATGGTTGGGAGTGGCACAGATACGCAGTATTTT; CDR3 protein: CASSEAMVGSGTDTQYF
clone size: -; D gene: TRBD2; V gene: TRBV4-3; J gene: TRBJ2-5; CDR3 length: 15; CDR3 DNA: TGCGCCAGCAGCCAAGATTTGAGGGGAGGGGAAGAGCAGTACTTC; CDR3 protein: CASSQDLRGGEEQYF
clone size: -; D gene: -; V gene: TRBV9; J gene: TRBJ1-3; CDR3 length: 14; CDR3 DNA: TGTGCCAGCAGCGTAGAGGGGTCTGGAAACACCATATATTTT; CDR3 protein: CASSVEGSGNTIYF
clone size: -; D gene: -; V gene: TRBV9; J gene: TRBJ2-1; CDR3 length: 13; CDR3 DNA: TGTGCCAGCAGCGTAGGGGACTCTAATGAGCAGTTCTTC; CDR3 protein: CASSVGDSNEQFF
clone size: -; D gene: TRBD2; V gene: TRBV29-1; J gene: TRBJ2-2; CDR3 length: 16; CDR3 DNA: TGCAGCGTTGAAGATCGGGCGGGGGGGACTGGCGGGGAGCTGTTTTTT; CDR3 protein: CSVEDRAGGTGGELFF
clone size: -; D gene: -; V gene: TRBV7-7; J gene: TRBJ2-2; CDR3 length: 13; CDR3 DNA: TGTGCTAGCAGAGCAGGGAAGGCCGGGGAGCTGTTTTTT; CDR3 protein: CASRAGKAGELFF
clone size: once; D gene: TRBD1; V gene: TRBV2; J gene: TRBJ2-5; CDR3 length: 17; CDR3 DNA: TGTGCCAGCGGGGAGGTGGGACAGGGCCATTCCAGAGAGACCCAGTACTTC; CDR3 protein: CASGEVGQGHSRETQYF
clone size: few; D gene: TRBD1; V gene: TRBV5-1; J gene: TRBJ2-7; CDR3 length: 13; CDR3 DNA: TGCGCCAGCAGCTGGGACAGGGCGTCCGAGCAGTACTTC; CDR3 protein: CASSWDRASEQYF
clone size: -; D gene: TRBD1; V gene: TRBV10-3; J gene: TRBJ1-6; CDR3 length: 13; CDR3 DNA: TGTGCCATCAGGGGGACAGTTTATTCACCCCTCCACTTT; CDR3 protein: CAIRGTVYSPLHF
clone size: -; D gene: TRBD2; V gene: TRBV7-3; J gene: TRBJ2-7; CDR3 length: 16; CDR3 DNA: TGTGCCAGCAGCCCAGGAGGGGCGGGAGCCCCCTACGAGCAGTACTTC; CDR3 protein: CASSPGGAGAPYEQYF
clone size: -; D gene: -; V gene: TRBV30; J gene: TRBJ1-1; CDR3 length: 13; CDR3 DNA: TGTGCCTGGAAGAGTCGGTTGCGCACTGAAGCTTTCTTT; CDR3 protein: CAWKSRLRTEAFF
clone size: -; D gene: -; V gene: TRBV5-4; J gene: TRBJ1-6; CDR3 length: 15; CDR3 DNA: TGTGCCAGCAGCTTGTCGTGGCAGGCAGACTCACCCCTCCACTTT; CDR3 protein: CASSLSWQADSPLHF
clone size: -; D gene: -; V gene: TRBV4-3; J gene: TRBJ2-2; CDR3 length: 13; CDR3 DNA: TGCGCCAGCAGCCAGCAGGGTACCGGGGAGCTGTTTTTT; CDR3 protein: CASSQQGTGELFF
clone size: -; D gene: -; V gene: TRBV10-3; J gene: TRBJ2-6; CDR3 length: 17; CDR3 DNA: TGTGCCATCAGTGAGTCGCCAGGGGACTCTGGGGCCAACGTCCTGACTTTC; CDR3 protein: CAISESPGDSGANVLTF
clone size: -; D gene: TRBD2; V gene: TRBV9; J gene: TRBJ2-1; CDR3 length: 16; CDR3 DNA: TGTGCCAGCAGCGTTCTCGCGGGAGGCACCTACAATGAGCAGTTCTTC; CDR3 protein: CASSVLAGGTYNEQFF
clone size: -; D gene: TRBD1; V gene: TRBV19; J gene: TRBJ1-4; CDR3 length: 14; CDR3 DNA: TGTGCCAGTAGCAGACAGGGCTTAAATGAAAAACTGTTTTTT; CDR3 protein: CASSRQGLNEKLFF
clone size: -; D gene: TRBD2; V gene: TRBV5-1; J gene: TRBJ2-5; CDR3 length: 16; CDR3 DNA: TGCGCCAGCAGCCTCGGACTAGCGGGGGAGCAAGAGACCCAGTACTTC; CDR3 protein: CASSLGLAGEQETQYF
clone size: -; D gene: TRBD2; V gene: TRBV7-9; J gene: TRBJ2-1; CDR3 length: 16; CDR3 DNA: TGTGCCAGCAGCTTCGGGGGGGGGACCTCGTACAATGAGCAGTTCTTC; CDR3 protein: CASSFGGGTSYNEQFF
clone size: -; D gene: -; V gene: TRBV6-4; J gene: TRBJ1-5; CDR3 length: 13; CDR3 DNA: TGTGCCAGCAGGGGGGGATGCAATCAGCCCCAGCATTTT; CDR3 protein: CASRGGCNQPQHF
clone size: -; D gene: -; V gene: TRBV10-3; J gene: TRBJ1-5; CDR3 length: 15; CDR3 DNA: TGTGCCATCAGTGAGTCCCAGGCTAGCAATCAGCCCCAGCATTTT; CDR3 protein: CAISESQASNQPQHF
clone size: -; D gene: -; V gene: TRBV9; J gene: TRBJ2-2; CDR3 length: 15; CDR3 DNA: TGTGCCAGCAGCACGACGATTACTAGAACCGGGGAGCTGTTTTTT; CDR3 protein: CASSTTITRTGELFF
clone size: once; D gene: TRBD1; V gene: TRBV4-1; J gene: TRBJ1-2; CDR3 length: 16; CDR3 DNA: TGCGCCAGCAGCCAAGATCCCCAACAGGGGGCGGATGGCTACACCTTC; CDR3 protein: CASSQDPQQGADGYTF
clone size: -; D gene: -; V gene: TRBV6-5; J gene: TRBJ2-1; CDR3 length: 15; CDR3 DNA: TGTGCCAGCAGGGCCCGACAGAGCTCCTACAATGAGCAGTTCTTC; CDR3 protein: CASRARQSSYNEQFF
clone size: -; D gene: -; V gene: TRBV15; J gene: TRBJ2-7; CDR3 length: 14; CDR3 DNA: TGTGCCACCAGCAGAGAAGCGGTATTCCGCGAGCAGTACTTC; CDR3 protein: CATSREAVFREQYF
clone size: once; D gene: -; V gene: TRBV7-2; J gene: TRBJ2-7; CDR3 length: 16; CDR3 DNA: TGTGCCAGCAGCCTCCGGGGCCGGACAGATATTTACGAGCAGTACTTC; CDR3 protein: CASSLRGRTDIYEQYF
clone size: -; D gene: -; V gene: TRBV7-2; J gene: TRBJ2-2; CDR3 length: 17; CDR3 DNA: TGTGCCAGCAGCTTAGTATCCCTCAGGGTGAACACCGGGGAGCTGTTTTTT; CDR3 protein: CASSLVSLRVNTGELFF
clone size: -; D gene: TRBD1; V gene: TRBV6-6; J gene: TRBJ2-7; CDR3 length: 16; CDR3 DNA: TGTGCCACAAAAAACCCCCCGGGACAGGGGTCTAACGAGCAGTACTTC; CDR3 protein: CATKNPPGQGSNEQYF
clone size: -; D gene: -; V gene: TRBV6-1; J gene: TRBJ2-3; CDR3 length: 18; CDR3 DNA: TGTGCCAGCAGTGCAGACCCGGGACACTATAGCTTCCGGAATACGCAGTATTTT; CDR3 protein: CASSADPGHYSFRNTQYF
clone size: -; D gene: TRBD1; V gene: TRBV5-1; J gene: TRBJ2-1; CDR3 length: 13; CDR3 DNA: TGCGCCAGCAGCCCGGCGACAGGGAGTGAGCAGTTCTTC; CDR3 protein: CASSPATGSEQFF
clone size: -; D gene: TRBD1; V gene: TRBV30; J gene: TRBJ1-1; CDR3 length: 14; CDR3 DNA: TGTGCCTGGAGTCGAAATACAGGGGGGGGTGAAGCTTTCTTT; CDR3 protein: CAWSRNTGGGEAFF
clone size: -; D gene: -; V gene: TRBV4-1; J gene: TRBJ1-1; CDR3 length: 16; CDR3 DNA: TGCGCCAGCAGCCTTGCAGCTAAGGGTGGGAGGACTGAAGCTTTCTTT; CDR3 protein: CASSLAAKGGRTEAFF
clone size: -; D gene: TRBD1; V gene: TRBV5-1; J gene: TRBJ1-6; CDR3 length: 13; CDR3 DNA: TGCGCCAGTGCCGGGACAGGGGAATCACCCCTCCACTTT; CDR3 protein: CASAGTGESPLHF
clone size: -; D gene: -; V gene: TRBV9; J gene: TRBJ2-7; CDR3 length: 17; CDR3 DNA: TGTGCCAGCAGCGCTAGCCCGAGAGGGCCCAGCTCCTACGAGCAGTACTTC; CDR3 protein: CASSASPRGPSSYEQYF
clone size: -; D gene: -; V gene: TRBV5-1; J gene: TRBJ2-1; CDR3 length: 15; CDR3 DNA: TGCGCCAGCAGCTTGCGGCGGGGGCCCTACAATGAGCAGTTCTTC; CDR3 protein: CASSLRRGPYNEQFF
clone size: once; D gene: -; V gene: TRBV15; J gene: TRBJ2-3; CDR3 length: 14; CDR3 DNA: TGTGCCACCAGCAGAGTGGCGGGCACAGATACGCAGTATTTT; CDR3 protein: CATSRVAGTDTQYF